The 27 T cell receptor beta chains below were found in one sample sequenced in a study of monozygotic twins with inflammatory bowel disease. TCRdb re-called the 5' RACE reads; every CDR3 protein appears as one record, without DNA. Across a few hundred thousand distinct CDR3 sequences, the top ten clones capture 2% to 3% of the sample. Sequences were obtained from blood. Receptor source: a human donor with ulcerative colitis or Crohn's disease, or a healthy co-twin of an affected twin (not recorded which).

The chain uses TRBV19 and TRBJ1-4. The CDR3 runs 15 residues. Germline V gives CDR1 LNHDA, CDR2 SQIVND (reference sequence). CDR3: CASSKGDATNEKLFF.

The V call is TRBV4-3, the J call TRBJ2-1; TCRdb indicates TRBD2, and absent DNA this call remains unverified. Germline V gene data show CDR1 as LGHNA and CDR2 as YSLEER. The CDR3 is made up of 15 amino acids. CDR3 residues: CASSRRTSGSDEQFF.

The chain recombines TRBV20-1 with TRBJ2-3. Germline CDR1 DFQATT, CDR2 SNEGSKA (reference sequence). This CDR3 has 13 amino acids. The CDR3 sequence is CSARLQGSDTQYF.

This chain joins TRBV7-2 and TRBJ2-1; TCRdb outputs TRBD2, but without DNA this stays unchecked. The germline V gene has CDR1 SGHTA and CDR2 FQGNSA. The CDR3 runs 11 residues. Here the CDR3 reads CASSSLAEQFF.

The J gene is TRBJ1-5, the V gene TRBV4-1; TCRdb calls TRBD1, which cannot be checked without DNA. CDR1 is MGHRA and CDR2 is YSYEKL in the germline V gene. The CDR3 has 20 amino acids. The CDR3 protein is CASSQWPRGTGGGGNQPQHF.

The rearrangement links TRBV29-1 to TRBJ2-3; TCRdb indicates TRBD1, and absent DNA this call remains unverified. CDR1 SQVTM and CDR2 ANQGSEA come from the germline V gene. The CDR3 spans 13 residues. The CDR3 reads CSVDKGAVDTQYF.

CDR3 sequence reads: CASRRTSGAPPYF. This chain connects TRBV6-2 or TRBV6-3 to TRBJ2-5; TCRdb calls TRBD2, which cannot be checked without DNA. CDR3 size: 13 residues. CDR1 and CDR2 from the germline V gene are MNHEY and SVGEGT.

The CDR3 region is CASSVTGYYGYTF. The V gene is TRBV4-1, the J gene TRBJ1-2; checking the TCRdb D call of TRBD1 is not possible without DNA. CDR1 and CDR2 from the germline V gene are MGHRA and YSYEKL. The CDR3 has 13 amino acids.

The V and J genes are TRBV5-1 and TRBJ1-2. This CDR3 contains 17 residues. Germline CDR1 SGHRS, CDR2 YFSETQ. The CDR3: CASSSTYDMRELYGYTF. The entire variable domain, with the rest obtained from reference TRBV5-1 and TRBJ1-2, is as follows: KAGVTQTPRYLIKTRGQQVTLSCSPISGHRSVSWYQQTPGQGLQFLFEYFSETQRNKGNFPGRFSGRQFSNSRSEMNVSTLELGDSALYLCASSSTYDMRELYGYTFGSGTRLTVV.

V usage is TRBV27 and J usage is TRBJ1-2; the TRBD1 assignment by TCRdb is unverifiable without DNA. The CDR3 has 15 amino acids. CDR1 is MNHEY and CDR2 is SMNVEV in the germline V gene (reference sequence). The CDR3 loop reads CASSLDRGTLDGYTF.

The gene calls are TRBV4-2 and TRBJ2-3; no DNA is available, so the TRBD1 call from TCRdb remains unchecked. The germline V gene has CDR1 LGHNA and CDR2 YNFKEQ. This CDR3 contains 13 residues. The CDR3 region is CASSLGDADTQYF.

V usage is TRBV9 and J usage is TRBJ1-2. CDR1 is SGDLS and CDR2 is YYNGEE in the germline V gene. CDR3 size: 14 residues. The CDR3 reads CASSAGGAAYGYTF.

The CDR3 region is CASSPVEQNTEAFF. The J gene is TRBJ1-1, the V gene TRBV4-2. Per germline, CDR1 LGHNA and CDR2 YNFKEQ. The CDR3 spans 14 residues.

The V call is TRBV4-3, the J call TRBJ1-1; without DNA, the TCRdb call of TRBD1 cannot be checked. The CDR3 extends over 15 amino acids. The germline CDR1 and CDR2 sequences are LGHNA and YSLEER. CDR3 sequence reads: CASSQRDSMNTEAFF.

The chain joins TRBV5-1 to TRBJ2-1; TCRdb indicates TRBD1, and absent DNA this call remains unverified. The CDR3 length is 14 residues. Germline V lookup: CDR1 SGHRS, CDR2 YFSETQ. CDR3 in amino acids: CASKIQAGETEQFF.

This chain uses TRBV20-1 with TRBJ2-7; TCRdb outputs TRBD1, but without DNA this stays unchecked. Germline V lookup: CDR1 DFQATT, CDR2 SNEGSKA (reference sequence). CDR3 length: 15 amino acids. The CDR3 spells CSARDHGGINYEQYF.

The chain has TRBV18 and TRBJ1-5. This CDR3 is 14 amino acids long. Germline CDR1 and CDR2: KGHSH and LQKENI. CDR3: CASSSGEGNQPQHF.

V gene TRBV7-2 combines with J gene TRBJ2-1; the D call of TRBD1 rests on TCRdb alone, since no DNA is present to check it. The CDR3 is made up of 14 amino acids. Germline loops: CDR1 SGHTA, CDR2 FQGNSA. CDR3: CASSPGYSYNEQFF.

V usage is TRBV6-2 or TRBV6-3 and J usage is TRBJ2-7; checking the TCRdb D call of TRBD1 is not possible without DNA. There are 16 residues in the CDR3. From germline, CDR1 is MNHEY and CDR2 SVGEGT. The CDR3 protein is CASSSSGTVLSYEQYF.

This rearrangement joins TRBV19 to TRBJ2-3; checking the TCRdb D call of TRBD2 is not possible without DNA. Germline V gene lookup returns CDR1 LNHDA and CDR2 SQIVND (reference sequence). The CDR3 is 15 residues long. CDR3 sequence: CASSIGTTVGDTQYF.

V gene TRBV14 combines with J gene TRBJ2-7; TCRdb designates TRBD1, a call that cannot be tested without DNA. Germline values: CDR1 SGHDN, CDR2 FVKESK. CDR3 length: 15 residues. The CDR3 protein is CASSQAQTGEYEQYF.

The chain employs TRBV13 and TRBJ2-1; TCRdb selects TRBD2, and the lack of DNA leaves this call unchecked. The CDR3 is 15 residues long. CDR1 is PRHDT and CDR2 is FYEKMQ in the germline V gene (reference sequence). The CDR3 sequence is CASSLGGLPYNEQFF.

CDR3 in amino acids: CASSPTLAGGQETQYF. The chain has TRBV4-3 and TRBJ2-5; TCRdb calls TRBD2, which cannot be checked without DNA. The CDR3 is made up of 16 amino acids. Germline V lookup: CDR1 LGHNA, CDR2 YSLEER.

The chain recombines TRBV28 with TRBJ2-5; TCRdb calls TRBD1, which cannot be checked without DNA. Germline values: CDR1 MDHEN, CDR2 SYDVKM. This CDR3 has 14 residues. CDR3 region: CASRFQGAQETQYF. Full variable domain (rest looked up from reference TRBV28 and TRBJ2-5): DVKVTQSSRYLVKRTGEKVFLECVQDMDHENMFWYRQDPGLGLRLIYFSYDVKMKEKGDIPEGYSVSREKKERFSLILESASTNQTSMYLCASRFQGAQETQYFGPGTRLLVL.

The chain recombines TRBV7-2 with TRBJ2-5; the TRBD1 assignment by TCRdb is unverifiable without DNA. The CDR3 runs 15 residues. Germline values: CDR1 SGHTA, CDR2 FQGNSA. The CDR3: CASSFQGAQWETQYF.

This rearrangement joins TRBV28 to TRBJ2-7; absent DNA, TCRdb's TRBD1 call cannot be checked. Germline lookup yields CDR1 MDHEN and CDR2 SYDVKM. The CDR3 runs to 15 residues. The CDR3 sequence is CASIRTGDTYYEQYF.

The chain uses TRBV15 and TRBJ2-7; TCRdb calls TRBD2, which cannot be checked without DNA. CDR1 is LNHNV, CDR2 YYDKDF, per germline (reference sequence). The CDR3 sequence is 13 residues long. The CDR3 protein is CATSPGGPGEQYF. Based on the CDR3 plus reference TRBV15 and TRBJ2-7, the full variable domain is DAMVIQNPRYQVTQFGKPVTLSCSQTLNHNVMYWYQQKSSQAPKLLFHYYDKDFNNEADTPDNFQSRRPNTSFCFLDIRSPGLGDTAMYLCATSPGGPGEQYFGPGTRLTVT.